A single sample is the source of the 31 T cell receptor beta chains below, sequenced in a study of blood T cells in healthy people across ages. Next came a second PCR, run for about 6 to 12 cycles, which used a sample-barcoded 5' primer along with a J-beta primer mix. TCRdb reanalysed the 5' RACE reads using MiXCR and keeps one entry per CDR3 protein. The data show around 2 million distinct CDR3 sequences, roughly two fifths seen once. Sequencing was done on a sample of blood. These receptors all come from a human donor in good health.

The J gene is TRBJ1-1, the V gene TRBV7-2; no definite D call. This CDR3 comprises 12 residues. Looked up from germline, CDR1 is SGHTA and CDR2 is FQGNSA. V shed 4 bases and J shed 4 bases, with 7 bases lying between them. CDR3 sequence (DNA): TGTGCCAGCAGCTACAAGTCCACTGAAGCTTTCTTT. Amino acids: CASSYKSTEAFF.

The chain recombines TRBV12-3 or TRBV12-4 with TRBJ1-6; tentatively, D is TRBD1 (5 bases). Trimming shortened V by 6 bases and J by 10 bases, and 13 bases separated the two germline ends. The CDR3 is made up of 13 amino acids. CDR3 in amino acids: CASSLGTPSPLHF. CDR3 DNA: TGTGCCAGCAGCCTCGGGACTCCGTCACCCCTCCACTTT.

Worth noting for this clonotype: At one boundary the junction diverges from the germline segment, which might be a read error. The chain is built from TRBV4-1 and TRBJ2-7, with a tentative D call TRBD2 (5 bases). The CDR3 consists of 16 residues. Germline CDR1 is MGHRA and CDR2 is YSYEKL. The DNA for the CDR3 is TGCGTCAGCAGCCAACGCCTAGCAATTGGGAAATACGAGCAGTACTTC. Its protein product is CVSSQRLAIGKYEQYF.

This chain uses TRBV6-2 or TRBV6-3 with TRBJ1-5; 8 positions match TRBD1. This CDR3 is built from 19 residues. V was clipped by 2 bases and J by 2 bases; unmatched bases: 14. From germline, CDR1 is MNHEY and CDR2 SVGEGT. This CDR3 is CASSYPSGQGARGNQPQHF. The CDR3 coding sequence is TGTGCCAGCAGTTACCCTAGCGGGCAGGGGGCGCGAGGCAATCAGCCCCAGCATTTT.

CDR3 loop: CASSLALVGAGEKLFF. The DNA for the CDR3 is TGTGCCAGCAGCTTAGCGCTAGTGGGGGCTGGGGAAAAACTGTTTTTT. The chain has TRBV7-8 and TRBJ1-4, with D perhaps matching TRBD1 (6 bases). Deletions cut 0 bases from V and 8 bases from J, with 16 bases between. The CDR3 runs 16 residues. Germline CDR1 and CDR2: SGHVS and FQNEAQ.

This clonotype was seen more than once but under ten times. The chain employs TRBV29-1 and TRBJ2-3, with 7 bases that match TRBD1. J lost 1 base, V lost 2 bases, and 15 bases had no gene match. The CDR3 has 18 amino acids. Germline V gene lookup returns CDR1 SQVTM and CDR2 ANQGSEA. The CDR3 nucleotides read TGCAGCGTTGAAACTCTAGGGGGCCGGTCGGATGGCACAGATACGCAGTATTTT. Translated, it gives CSVETLGGRSDGTDTQYF.

The chain employs TRBV19 and TRBJ1-5, with D possibly TRBD1 on 6 matching bases. The CDR3 has 14 residues. Germline V gene sequence: CDR1 LNHDA, CDR2 SQIVND (reference sequence). Trimming stripped 7 bases from V and 3 bases from J, with 13 bases between. The CDR3 here is CASNTGHVNQPQHF. Here the CDR3 DNA reads TGTGCCAGTAATACAGGGCATGTCAATCAGCCCCAGCATTTT. Together with reference TRBV19 and TRBJ1-5, the CDR3 gives the full variable domain: DGGITQSPKYLFRKEGQNVTLSCEQNLNHDAMYWYRQDPGQGLRLIYYSQIVNDFQKGDIAEGYSVSREKKESFPLTVTSAQKNPTAFYLCASNTGHVNQPQHFGDGTRLSIL.

The chain couples TRBV28 to TRBJ2-3, with D unresolved. Germline V gene data show CDR1 as MDHEN and CDR2 as SYDVKM. CDR3 size: 12 residues. Trimming left V 7 bases short and J 2 bases short, with 7 bases between. The CDR3 is CASKHITDTQYF. Here the CDR3 DNA reads TGTGCCAGCAAACATATCACAGATACGCAGTATTTT.

The J gene is TRBJ1-2, the V gene TRBV4-3; D perhaps matches TRBD1 (5 bases). Trimming cost V 2 bases and J 3 bases, with 13 bases left between them. Germline V CDR1 and CDR2: LGHNA, YSLEER. The CDR3 extends over 15 amino acids. The DNA for the CDR3 is TGCGCCAGCAGCCAACTCCCAGGGTCTTACTATGGCTACACCTTC. It codes for CASSQLPGSYYGYTF.

V and J are TRBV20-1 and TRBJ2-7; 8 positions agree with TRBD1. This CDR3 comprises 13 residues. CDR1 DFQATT and CDR2 SNEGSKA come from the germline V gene (reference sequence). V lost 6 bases and J lost 2; bases outside the gene matches: 6. This CDR3 is CSAVTGAPYEQYF. The CDR3 bases are TGCAGTGCCGTGACAGGGGCACCCTACGAGCAGTACTTC.

V is TRBV10-3 and J is TRBJ1-4; D possibly corresponds to TRBD1 (5 bases). Germline V lookup: CDR1 ENHRY, CDR2 SYGVKD. V was trimmed by 4 bases and J by 7 bases, leaving 16 bases between them. This CDR3 spans 15 amino acids. The CDR3 loop reads CAISVSRGDSEKLFF. CDR3 bases: TGTGCCATCAGTGTGTCAAGGGGCGACTCTGAAAAACTGTTTTTT.

This CDR3 is CASSQDWLAGSGELFF. CDR3 coding DNA: TGCGCCAGCAGCCAAGATTGGCTGGCGGGGTCCGGGGAGCTGTTTTTT. This chain joins TRBV4-3 and TRBJ2-2, with D possibly TRBD2 on 6 matching bases. Germline lookup yields CDR1 LGHNA and CDR2 YSLEER. This CDR3 spans 16 amino acids. Trimming stripped 0 bases from V and 6 bases from J, with 14 bases between.

This clonotype has more than one count but fewer than ten. The chain links TRBV9 to TRBJ2-3; 9 bases map to TRBD2. This CDR3 comprises 15 residues. Germline CDR1 SGDLS, CDR2 YYNGEE. Unmatched junction bases numbered 7, after V lost 4 bases and J lost 4 bases. The CDR3 DNA follows: TGTGCCAGCAGCCCGAGCGGGGGGTTGTCAGATACGCAGTATTTT. Translation gives CASSPSGGLSDTQYF.

The rearrangement uses TRBV5-1 and TRBJ2-1; possibly TRBD1 for D (7 bases). This CDR3 comprises 14 residues. Trimming cost V 4 bases and J 5 bases, with 13 bases left between them. Germline assignment: CDR1 SGHRS and CDR2 YFSETQ. CDR3 amino acids: CASSRRDSHNEQFF. In DNA, the CDR3 is TGCGCCAGCAGCCGGAGGGACAGTCACAATGAGCAGTTCTTC.

The chain is built from TRBV28 and TRBJ2-5, with TRBD1 matching over 7 bases. The CDR3 is 13 residues long. Germline V gives CDR1 MDHEN, CDR2 SYDVKM. The V gene end was trimmed by 7 bases and the J gene end by 9 bases; junction bases not matched to a gene: 11. Written as DNA, the CDR3 is TGTGCCAGCATCCGAGGGGGCGAGGAGGCCCAGTACTTC. It is translated as CASIRGGEEAQYF.

This clonotype was counted between two and nine times. For the CDR3, the DNA is TGTGCCAGCAGCCGTTTAGCGGGCTCTGGAAACACCATATATTTT. This encodes CASSRLAGSGNTIYF. The V and J genes are TRBV7-9 and TRBJ1-3; no firm D call. Trimming took 5 bases from V and 0 from J, leaving 11 bases between them. This CDR3 is 15 amino acids long. The germline gives CDR1 SEHNR, CDR2 FQNEAQ (reference sequence).

This clonotype turned up a few times. This chain links TRBV7-9 with TRBJ1-1; D is possibly TRBD1 (5 bases). The CDR3 is 15 amino acids. V dropped 4 bases and J dropped 0 bases, with 12 bases sitting between them. Per the germline V gene, CDR1 is SEHNR and CDR2 is FQNEAQ (reference sequence). CDR3 coding DNA: TGTGCCAGCAGCTACTCCGGGGGAGTGAACACTGAAGCTTTCTTT. It is translated as CASSYSGGVNTEAFF.

Turning to this clonotype: The junction shows a germline mismatch at one end, possibly a read error. The genes are TRBV4-3 and TRBJ2-5; D unclear. Per the germline V gene, CDR1 is LGHNA and CDR2 is YSLEER. This CDR3 is 17 amino acids long. The DNA of the CDR3 is TGCGCCAGCGGCCAAGAGAGCCGGGCTAGGCGCCACAGGACCCAGTACTTC. Encoded protein: CASGQESRARRHRTQYF.

This clonotype appeared a few times. The chain carries TRBV24-1 and TRBJ1-2, with D hard to call. V was shortened by 6 bases and J by 4 bases, with 8 bases between the two germline ends. CDR3 length: 12 residues. Germline-derived CDR1 and CDR2 are KGHDR and SFDVKD. Written as DNA, the CDR3 is TGTGCCACCAGTTACAGCCCCTATGGCTACACCTTC. This encodes CATSYSPYGYTF.

Only one count was recorded for this clonotype. The chain recombines TRBV7-3 with TRBJ2-1; 7 bases fit TRBD1. V gave up 1 base and J gave up 5 bases; unmatched junction bases: 5. Per the germline V gene, CDR1 is SGHTA and CDR2 is FQGTGA. This CDR3 is 15 amino acids long. In nucleotides, the CDR3 is TGTGCCAGCAGCTTAAGGAGGACAGGTGACAATGAGCAGTTCTTC. Translated: CASSLRRTGDNEQFF.

The V gene is TRBV7-7, the J gene TRBJ2-1; TRBD2 agrees at 10 bases. The CDR3 has 14 residues. Germline loops: CDR1 SSHAT, CDR2 FNYEAQ (reference sequence). Unmatched junction bases numbered 5, after V lost 5 bases and J lost 7 bases. CDR3 residues: CASSPLAGGNEQFF. CDR3 in DNA: TGTGCCAGCAGCCCTTTAGCGGGGGGAAATGAGCAGTTCTTC.

The rearrangement links TRBV7-2 to TRBJ2-3; D is possibly TRBD2 (6 bases). With 1 base removed from V and 4 bases from J, the gap between germline ends came to 15 bases. CDR3 length: 16 residues. The V gene's germline CDR1 is SGHTA and CDR2 FQGNSA. The CDR3 sequence: CASSLGLARVADTQYF. For the CDR3, the DNA is TGTGCCAGCAGCTTAGGTCTAGCGCGGGTCGCAGATACGCAGTATTTT.

As DNA, the CDR3 is TGCAGTGCTTATTACCGGGACAGGGACAACCCAGTATCCGTTTCCTATGGCTACACCTTC. It codes for CSAYYRDRDNPVSVSYGYTF. V and J are TRBV20-1 and TRBJ1-2; 9 nucleotides agree with TRBD1. The V segment lost 5 bases and the J segment 4 bases; nucleotides outside the gene matches: 26. Germline loops: CDR1 DFQATT, CDR2 SNEGSKA (reference sequence). This CDR3 spans 20 amino acids.

The J gene is TRBJ1-5, the V gene TRBV12-3 or TRBV12-4, with 7 bases matching TRBD1. With 6 bases clipped from V and 5 bases from J, the junction kept 10 bases outside the gene matches. The CDR3 length is 15 residues. The CDR3 sequence is CASRPGQRGHQPQHF. The DNA for the CDR3 is TGTGCCAGCAGACCGGGACAGAGGGGCCATCAGCCCCAGCATTTT.

The chain carries TRBV9 and TRBJ2-1; 10 nucleotides agree with TRBD2. The V gene's germline CDR1 is SGDLS and CDR2 YYNGEE. CDR3 size: 16 residues. Losses at the gene ends were 0 bases for V and 8 bases for J; bases not matched to a gene: 8. The chain's CDR3 is CASSVVLAGGPDEQFF. The CDR3 DNA is TGTGCCAGCAGCGTAGTGTTAGCGGGGGGTCCGGATGAGCAGTTCTTC.

In its sample, this clonotype was seen a few times. The V gene is TRBV15, the J gene TRBJ1-2; unclear D gene. The V gene's germline CDR1 is LNHNV and CDR2 YYDKDF (reference sequence). V was trimmed by 6 bases and J by 4 bases, leaving 21 bases between them. The CDR3 consists of 16 residues. CDR3 region: CATSPKGAPQPYGYTF. For the CDR3, the DNA is TGTGCCACCAGTCCGAAAGGCGCCCCACAACCCTATGGCTACACCTTC.

The V gene is TRBV7-2, the J gene TRBJ2-1; possibly TRBD2 for D (6 bases). The CDR3 loop spans 17 amino acids. Germline CDR1 SGHTA, CDR2 FQGNSA. The V end lost 5 bases, the J end lost 0 bases, and 17 bases lay between the germline ends. The CDR3 spells CASSRFARGNSYNEQFF. In DNA form, the CDR3 reads TGTGCCAGCAGCCGATTCGCCCGGGGGAACTCCTACAATGAGCAGTTCTTC.

A few counts support this clonotype. This chain joins TRBV7-2 and TRBJ2-1; 9 bases are shared with TRBD1. This CDR3 has 15 amino acids. Germline values: CDR1 SGHTA, CDR2 FQGNSA. After removal of 5 bases from V and 12 bases from J, the junction contained 14 bases not matched to a gene. CDR3 loop: CASSLSGTGLLGQFF. In nucleotides, the CDR3 is TGTGCCAGCAGCCTCTCCGGGACAGGGCTCTTGGGGCAGTTCTTC. Using reference TRBV7-2 and TRBJ2-1 for the parts outside the CDR3, the full variable domain is GAGVSQSPSNKVTEKGKDVELRCDPISGHTALYWYRQSLGQGLEFLIYFQGNSAPDKSGLPSDRFSAERTGGSVSTLTIQRTQQEDSAVYLCASSLSGTGLLGQFFGPGTRLTVL.

The V gene is TRBV11-3, the J gene TRBJ1-1; the match to TRBD1 covers 7 bases. This CDR3 has 15 residues. Germline values: CDR1 SGHNT, CDR2 YENEEA. Losses at the gene ends were 2 bases for V and 0 bases for J; bases not matched to a gene: 3. The CDR3 region is CASSLSRGVNTEAFF. The CDR3 DNA sequence: TGTGCCAGCAGCTTATCCAGGGGGGTGAACACTGAAGCTTTCTTT.

J is TRBJ1-1 and V is TRBV4-2; TRBD1 matches 11 bases. V dropped 1 base and J dropped 7; count of bases not matched to a gene: 5. The CDR3 runs 15 residues. CDR1 is LGHNA and CDR2 is YNFKEQ in the germline V gene. The CDR3 protein is CASSQVGDRGVEAFF. The CDR3 bases are TGTGCCAGCAGCCAAGTCGGGGACAGGGGGGTTGAAGCTTTCTTT.

Only a few counts were recorded for this clonotype. The rearrangement joins TRBV29-1 to TRBJ2-6, with TRBD1 as a possible D gene (5 bases). The CDR3 covers 15 residues. CDR1 is SQVTM, CDR2 ANQGSEA, per germline. V gave up 3 bases and J gave up 0 bases, with 9 bases separating them. For the CDR3, the DNA is TGCAGCGTTGAGACAGCAGCCTCTGGGGCCAACGTCCTGACTTTC. Its translation: CSVETAASGANVLTF. Filled out from reference TRBV29-1 and TRBJ2-6, the complete variable domain reads SAVISQKPSRDICQRGTSLTIQCQVDSQVTMMFWYRQQPGQSLTLIATANQGSEATYESGFVIDKFPISRPNLTFSTLTVSNMSPEDSSIYLCSVETAASGANVLTFGAGSRLTVL.